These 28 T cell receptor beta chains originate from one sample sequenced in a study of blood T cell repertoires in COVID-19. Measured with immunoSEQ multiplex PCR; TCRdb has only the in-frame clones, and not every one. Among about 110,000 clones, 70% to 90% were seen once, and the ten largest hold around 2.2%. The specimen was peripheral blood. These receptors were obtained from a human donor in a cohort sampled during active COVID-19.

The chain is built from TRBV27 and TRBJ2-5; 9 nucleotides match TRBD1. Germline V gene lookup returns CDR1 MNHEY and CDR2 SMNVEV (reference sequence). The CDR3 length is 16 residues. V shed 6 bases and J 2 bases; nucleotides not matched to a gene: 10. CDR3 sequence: CASRRGTGMEQETQYF. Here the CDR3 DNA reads TGTGCCAGCAGGAGGGGGACAGGGATGGAACAAGAGACCCAGTACTTC.

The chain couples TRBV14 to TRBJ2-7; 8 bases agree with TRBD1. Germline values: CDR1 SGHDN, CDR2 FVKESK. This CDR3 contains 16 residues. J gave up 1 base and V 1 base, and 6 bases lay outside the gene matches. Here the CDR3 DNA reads TGTGCCAGCAGCCAAGGGGGGACAGGAGGATCCTACGAGCAGTACTTC. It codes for CASSQGGTGGSYEQYF.

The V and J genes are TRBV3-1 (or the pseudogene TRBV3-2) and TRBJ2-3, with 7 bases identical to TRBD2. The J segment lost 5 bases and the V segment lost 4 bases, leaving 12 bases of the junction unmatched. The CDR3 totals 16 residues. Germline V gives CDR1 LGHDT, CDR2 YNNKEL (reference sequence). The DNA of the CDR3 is TGTGCCAGCAGCCCTGGACTAGAGGGCCCGATAGATACGCAGTATTTT. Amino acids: CASSPGLEGPIDTQYF.

The CDR3 DNA sequence: TGTGCCAGCAGCCGGAGGGTGTCGGAAGAGCAGTACTTC. Translated: CASSRRVSEEQYF. This chain uses TRBV3-1 (or the pseudogene TRBV3-2) with TRBJ2-7, with D possibly matching TRBD2 (6 bases). The V and J ends lost 4 bases and 7 bases respectively, with 14 bases between them. In germline, CDR1 is LGHDT, CDR2 YNNKEL (reference sequence). The CDR3 totals 13 residues.

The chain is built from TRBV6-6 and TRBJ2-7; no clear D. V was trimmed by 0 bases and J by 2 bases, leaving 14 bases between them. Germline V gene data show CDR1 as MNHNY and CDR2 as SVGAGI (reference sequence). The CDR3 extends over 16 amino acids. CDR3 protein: CASSYSRPDATYEQYF. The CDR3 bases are TGTGCCAGCAGTTACTCGAGGCCGGATGCCACCTACGAGCAGTACTTC.

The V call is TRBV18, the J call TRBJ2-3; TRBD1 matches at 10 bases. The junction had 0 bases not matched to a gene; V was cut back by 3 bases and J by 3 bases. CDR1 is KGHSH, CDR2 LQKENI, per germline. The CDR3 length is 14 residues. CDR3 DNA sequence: TGTGCCAGCTCACCGGGACAGGGGACAGATACGCAGTATTTT. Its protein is CASSPGQGTDTQYF.

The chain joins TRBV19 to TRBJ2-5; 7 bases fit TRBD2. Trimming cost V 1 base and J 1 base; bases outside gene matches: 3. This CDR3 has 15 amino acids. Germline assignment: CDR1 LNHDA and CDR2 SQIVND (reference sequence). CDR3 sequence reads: CASSIGGTTQETQYF. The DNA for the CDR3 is TGTGCCAGTAGTATAGGTGGGACTACCCAAGAGACCCAGTACTTC.

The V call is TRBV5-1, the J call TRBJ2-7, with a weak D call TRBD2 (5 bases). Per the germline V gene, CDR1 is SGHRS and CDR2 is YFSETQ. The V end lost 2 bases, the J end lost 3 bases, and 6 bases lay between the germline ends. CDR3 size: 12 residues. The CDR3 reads CASSLEGYEQYF. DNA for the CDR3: TGCGCCAGCAGCTTAGAGGGCTACGAGCAGTACTTC.

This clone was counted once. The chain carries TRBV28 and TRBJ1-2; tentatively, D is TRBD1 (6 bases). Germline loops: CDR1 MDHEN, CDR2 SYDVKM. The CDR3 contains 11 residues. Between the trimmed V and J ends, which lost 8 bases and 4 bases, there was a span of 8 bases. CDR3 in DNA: TGTGCCAGCGGGGACATCTATGGCTACACCTTC. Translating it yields CASGDIYGYTF.

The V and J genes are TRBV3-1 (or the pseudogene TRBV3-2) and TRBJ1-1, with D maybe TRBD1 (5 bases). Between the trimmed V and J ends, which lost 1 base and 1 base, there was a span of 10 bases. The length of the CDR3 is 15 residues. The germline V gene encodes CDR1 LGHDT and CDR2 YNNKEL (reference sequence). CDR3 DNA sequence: TGTGCCAGCAGCCAAGCGGGGGGACCGAACACTGAAGCTTTCTTT. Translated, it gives CASSQAGGPNTEAFF.

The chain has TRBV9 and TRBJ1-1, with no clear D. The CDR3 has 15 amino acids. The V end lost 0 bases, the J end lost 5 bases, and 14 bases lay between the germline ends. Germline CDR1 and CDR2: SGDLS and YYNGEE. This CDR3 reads CASSVATSAGTEAFF. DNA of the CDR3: TGTGCCAGCAGCGTAGCCACAAGCGCGGGAACTGAAGCTTTCTTT.

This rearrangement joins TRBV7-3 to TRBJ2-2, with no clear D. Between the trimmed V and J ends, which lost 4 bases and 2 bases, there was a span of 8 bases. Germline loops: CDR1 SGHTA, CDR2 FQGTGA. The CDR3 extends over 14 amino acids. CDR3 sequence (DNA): TGTGCCAGCAGCTCCGATGGCAACACCGGGGAGCTGTTTTTT. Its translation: CASSSDGNTGELFF.

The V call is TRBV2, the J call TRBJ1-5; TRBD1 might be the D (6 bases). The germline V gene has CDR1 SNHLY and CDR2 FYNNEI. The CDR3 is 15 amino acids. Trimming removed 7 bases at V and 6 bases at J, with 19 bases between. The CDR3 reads CASTGAGGFGQPQHF. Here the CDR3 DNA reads TGTGCCAGCACCGGAGCGGGGGGCTTCGGTCAGCCCCAGCATTTT.

In nucleotides, the CDR3 is TGTGCCAGCAGTACCACAGGGCTCAGCTCCTACGAGCAGTACTTC. This codes for CASSTTGLSSYEQYF. The chain combines TRBV6-5 with TRBJ2-7, with D tentatively TRBD1 (6 bases). CDR1 and CDR2 from the germline V gene are MNHEY and SVGAGI. The CDR3 length is 15 residues. The V gene lost 5 bases and the J gene lost 0 bases, with 14 bases spanning the gap.

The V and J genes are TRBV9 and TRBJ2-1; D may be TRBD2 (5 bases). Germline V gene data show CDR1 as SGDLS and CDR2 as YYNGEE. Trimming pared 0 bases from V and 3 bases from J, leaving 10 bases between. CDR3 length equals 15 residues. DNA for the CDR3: TGTGCCAGCAGCGTAGACGGGAACCACTACAATGAGCAGTTCTTC. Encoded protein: CASSVDGNHYNEQFF.

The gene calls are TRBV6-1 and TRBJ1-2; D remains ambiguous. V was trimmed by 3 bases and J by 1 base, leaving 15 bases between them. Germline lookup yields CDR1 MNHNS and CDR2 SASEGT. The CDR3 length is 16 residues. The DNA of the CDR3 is TGTGCCAGCAGTGACGTGCCGGGAGGTCTTAACTATGGCTACACCTTC. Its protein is CASSDVPGGLNYGYTF.

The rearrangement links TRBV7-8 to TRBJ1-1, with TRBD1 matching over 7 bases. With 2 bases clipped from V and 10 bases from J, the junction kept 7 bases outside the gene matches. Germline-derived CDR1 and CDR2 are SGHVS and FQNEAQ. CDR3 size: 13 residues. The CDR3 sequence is CASSLFTGVRAFF. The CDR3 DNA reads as TGTGCCAGCAGCTTATTCACAGGGGTGAGAGCTTTCTTT.

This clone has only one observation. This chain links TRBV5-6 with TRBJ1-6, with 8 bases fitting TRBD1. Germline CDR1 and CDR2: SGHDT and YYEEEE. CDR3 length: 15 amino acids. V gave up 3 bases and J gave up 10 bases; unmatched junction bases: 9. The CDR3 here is CASSSQGARGSPLHF. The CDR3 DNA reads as TGTGCCAGCAGCTCTCAGGGGGCGCGAGGCTCACCCCTCCACTTT.

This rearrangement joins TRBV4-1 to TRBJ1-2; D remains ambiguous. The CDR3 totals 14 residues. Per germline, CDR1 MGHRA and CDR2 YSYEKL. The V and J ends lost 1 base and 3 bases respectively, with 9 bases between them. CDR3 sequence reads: CASSQAPEDYGYTF. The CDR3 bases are TGCGCCAGCAGCCAAGCACCAGAAGACTATGGCTACACCTTC.

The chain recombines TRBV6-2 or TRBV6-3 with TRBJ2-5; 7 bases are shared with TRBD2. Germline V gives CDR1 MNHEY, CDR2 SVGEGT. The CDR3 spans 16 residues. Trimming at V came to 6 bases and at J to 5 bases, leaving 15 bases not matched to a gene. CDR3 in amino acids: CASSPLSQGGWETQYF. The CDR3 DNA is TGTGCCAGCAGCCCTCTGAGCCAGGGAGGGTGGGAGACCCAGTACTTC.

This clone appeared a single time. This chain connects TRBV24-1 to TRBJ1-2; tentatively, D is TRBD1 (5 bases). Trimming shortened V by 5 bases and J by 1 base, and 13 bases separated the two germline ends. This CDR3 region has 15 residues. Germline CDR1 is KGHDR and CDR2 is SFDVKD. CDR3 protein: CATSGYTGVNYGYTF. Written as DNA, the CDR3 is TGTGCCACCAGTGGCTATACAGGCGTTAACTATGGCTACACCTTC.

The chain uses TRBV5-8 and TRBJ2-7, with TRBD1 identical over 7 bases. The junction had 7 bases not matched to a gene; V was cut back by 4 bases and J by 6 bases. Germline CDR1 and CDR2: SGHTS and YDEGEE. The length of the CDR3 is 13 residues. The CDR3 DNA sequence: TGTGCCAGCAGCGTGCCGGGACAGCCCGAGCAGTACTTC. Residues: CASSVPGQPEQYF.

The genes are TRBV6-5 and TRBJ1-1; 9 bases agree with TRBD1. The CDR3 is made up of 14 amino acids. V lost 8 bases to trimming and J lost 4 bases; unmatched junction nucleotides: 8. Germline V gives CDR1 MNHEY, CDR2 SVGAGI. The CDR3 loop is CASLLSTGGTEAFF. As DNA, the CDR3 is TGTGCCAGCCTATTATCGACAGGGGGCACTGAAGCTTTCTTT.

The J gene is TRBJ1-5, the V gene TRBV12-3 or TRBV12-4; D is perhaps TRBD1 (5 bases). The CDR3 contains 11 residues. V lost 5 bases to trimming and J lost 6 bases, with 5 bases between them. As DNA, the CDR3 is TGTGCCAGCAGTCAGGGTCAGCCCCAGCATTTT. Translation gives CASSQGQPQHF.

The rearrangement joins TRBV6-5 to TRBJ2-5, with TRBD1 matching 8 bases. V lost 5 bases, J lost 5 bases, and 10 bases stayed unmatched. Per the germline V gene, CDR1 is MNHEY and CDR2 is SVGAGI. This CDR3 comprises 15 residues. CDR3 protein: CASSRTGSWRETQYF. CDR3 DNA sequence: TGTGCCAGCAGTCGGACAGGGTCTTGGAGGGAGACCCAGTACTTC.

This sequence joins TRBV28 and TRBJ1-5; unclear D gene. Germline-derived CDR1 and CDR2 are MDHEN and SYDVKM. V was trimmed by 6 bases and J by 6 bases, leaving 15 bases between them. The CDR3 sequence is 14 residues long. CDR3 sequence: CASRRSPRSQPQHF. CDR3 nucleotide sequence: TGTGCCAGCAGAAGGAGTCCCCGTAGTCAGCCCCAGCATTTT.

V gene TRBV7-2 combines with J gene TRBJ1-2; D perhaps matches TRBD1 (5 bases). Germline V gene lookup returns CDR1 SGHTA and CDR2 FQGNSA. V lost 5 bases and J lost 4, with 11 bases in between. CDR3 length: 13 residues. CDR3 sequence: CASSPQGRYGYTF. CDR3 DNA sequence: TGTGCCAGCAGCCCGCAGGGTCGCTATGGCTACACCTTC.

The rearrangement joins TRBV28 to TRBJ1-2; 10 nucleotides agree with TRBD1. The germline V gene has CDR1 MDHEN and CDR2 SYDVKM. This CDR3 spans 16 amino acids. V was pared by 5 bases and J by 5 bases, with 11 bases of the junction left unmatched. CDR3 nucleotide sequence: TGTGCCAGCAGTCATTCCCGGGACAGGGGTGGATATGGCTACACCTTC. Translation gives CASSHSRDRGGYGYTF.